This T cell receptor beta chain derives from a study of T cell clonality in common variable immunodeficiency. Overall study findings and caveats: CVID patient heterogeneity limited repertoire-clinical complication correlations. What drives increased CVID clonality needs T cell subpopulation sequencing. CVID subjects had higher TCRbeta clonality than healthy controls, most marked in about a third.

Sequencing input was equivalent genomic DNA from CVID and controls. Clones were sequenced by immunoSEQ multiplex PCR, and TCRdb holds only the in-frame ones, with some missing. This sample carries about 34,000 clones and no singletons, and around 3% goes to the top ten. This clone was observed at least ten times. Its antigen is currently unknown. Sample: peripheral blood mononuclear cells. This sequence was found in a person aged 18 to 75 in good health.

Partial CDR3 DNA: TGTGCCAGCAGTTACGGTCTTATAGCGGTTAGCACAGATACG. Protein: CASSYGLIAVSTDT. In full, the CDR3 reads CASSYGLIAVSTDTQYF. This rearrangement joins TRBV6-2 or TRBV6-3 to TRBJ2-3, with a possible D match to TRBD2 (6 bases). The read terminates 3 residues ahead of where the CDR3 ends, so the germline J gene completes it. Germline lookup yields CDR1 MNHEY and CDR2 SVGEGT. The CDR3 runs 17 residues. Trimming stripped 2 bases from V and 0 bases from J, with 15 bases between.